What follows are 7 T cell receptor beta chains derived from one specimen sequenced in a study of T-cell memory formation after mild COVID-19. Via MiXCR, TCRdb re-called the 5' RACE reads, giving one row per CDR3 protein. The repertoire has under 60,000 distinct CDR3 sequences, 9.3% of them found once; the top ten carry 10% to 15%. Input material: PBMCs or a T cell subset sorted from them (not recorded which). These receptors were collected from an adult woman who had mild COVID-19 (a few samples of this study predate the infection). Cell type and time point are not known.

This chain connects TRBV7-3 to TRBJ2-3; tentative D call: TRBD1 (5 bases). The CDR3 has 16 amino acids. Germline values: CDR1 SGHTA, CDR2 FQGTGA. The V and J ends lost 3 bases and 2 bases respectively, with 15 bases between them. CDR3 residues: CASSFGDRKNTDTQYF. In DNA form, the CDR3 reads TGTGCCAGCAGCTTTGGAGACAGAAAGAACACAGATACGCAGTATTTT.

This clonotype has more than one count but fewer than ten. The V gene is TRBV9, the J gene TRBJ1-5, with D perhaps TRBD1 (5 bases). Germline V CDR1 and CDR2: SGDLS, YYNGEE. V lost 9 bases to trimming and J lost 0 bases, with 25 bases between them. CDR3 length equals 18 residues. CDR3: CAKSGPGGVPYSNQPQHF. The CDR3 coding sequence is TGTGCCAAGTCCGGTCCCGGGGGGGTACCCTATAGCAATCAGCCCCAGCATTTT.

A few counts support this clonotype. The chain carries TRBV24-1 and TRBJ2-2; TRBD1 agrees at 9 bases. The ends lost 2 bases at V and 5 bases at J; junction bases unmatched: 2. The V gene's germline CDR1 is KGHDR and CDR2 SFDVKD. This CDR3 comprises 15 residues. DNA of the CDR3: TGTGCCACCAGTGATTCCGGGACAGGGACCGGGGAGCTGTTTTTT. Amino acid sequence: CATSDSGTGTGELFF.

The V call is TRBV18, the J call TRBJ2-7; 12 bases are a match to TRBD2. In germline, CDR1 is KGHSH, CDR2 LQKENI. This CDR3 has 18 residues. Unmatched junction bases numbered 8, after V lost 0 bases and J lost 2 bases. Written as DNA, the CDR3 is TGTGCCAGCTCACCACCGGGACTAGCGGGTACACGAACCTACGAGCAGTACTTC. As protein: CASSPPGLAGTRTYEQYF.

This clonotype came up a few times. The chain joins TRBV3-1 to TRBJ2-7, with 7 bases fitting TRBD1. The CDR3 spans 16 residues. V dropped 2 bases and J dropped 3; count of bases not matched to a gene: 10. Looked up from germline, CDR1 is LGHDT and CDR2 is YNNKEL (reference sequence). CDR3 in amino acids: CASSQFPTGQRYEQYF. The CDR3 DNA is TGTGCCAGCAGCCAATTCCCGACGGGACAGCGCTACGAGCAGTACTTC.

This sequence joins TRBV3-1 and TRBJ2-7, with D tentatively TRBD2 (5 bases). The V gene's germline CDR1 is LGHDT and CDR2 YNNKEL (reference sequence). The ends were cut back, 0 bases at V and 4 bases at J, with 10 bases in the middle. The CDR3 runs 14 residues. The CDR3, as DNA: TGTGCCAGCAGCCAAGATCGGGGTGTTTACGAGCAGTACTTC. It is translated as CASSQDRGVYEQYF.

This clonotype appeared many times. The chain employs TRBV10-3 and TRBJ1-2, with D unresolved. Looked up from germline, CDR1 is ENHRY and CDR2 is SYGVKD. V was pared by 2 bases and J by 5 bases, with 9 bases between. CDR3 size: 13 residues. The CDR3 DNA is TGTGCCATCAGTGAGCAGGACCGGTATGGCTACACCTTC. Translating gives CAISEQDRYGYTF.